This TCR beta chain was captured by sequencing in a study of cytomegalovirus exposure and HLA in healthy donors. Study findings and constraints: It was likely that a cluster of highly shared sequence variants was a sequencing artifact.

From germline, CDR1 is MNHEY and CDR2 SMNVEV (reference sequence). V lost 3 bases to trimming and J lost 6 bases; unmatched junction nucleotides: 5. CDR3 size: 14 residues. This clone was detected only once. Its antigen is currently unknown. Both 60 Vbeta primers and 13 Jbeta primers went into the PCR. The protocol was immunoSEQ multiplex PCR, while the TCRdb copy is restricted to in-frame clones and leaves out a portion. The repertoire includes under 200,000 clones, over 65% of them detected once, and 1.8% sits in the top ten. Input material: PBMCs. This chain connects TRBV27 to TRBJ2-1; 7 nucleotides agree with TRBD2. The sequence was obtained from a woman aged 25-40 years in good health and CMV-seronegative. In nucleotides, the CDR3 is TGTGCCAGCAGTTTGGGCGGGAGCGGCAATGAGCAGTTCTTC. It translates to CASSLGGSGNEQFF.